The clone carrying this T cell receptor (beta chain) was seen at least ten times. Trimming took 4 bases from V and 4 from J; bases not matched to a gene: 8. The CDR3 covers 16 residues. From germline, CDR1 is SGDLS and CDR2 YYNGEE. One entry per CDR3 protein, called by TCRdb with MiXCR from the PCR reads. The sample has about 85,000 distinct CDR3 sequences, 45% to 55% seen once. This sample was taken from a study of CDR3 diversity in severe acne. Specimen: blood. The genes are TRBV9 and TRBJ2-5; 12 positions match TRBD2. This TCR came from a male donor in good health, serving as a control. The CDR3 reads CASSISMGLAGETQYF. The CDR3 DNA sequence: TGTGCCAGCAGCATATCAATGGGACTAGCGGGAGAGACCCAGTACTTC.